Presented here are 9 T cell receptor beta chains from one specimen sequenced in a study of T-cell memory formation after mild COVID-19. One entry per CDR3 protein results from TCRdb running MiXCR on the 5' RACE reads. The repertoire consists of tens of thousands of distinct CDR3 sequences, with about 13% occurring once and the leading ten covering roughly a quarter. The sequenced sample was PBMCs or a T cell subset sorted from them (not recorded which). Every receptor here comes from an adult woman who had mild COVID-19 (a few samples of this study predate the infection). Cell type and time point are not known.

The V call is TRBV5-1, the J call TRBJ2-7; 12 nucleotides align to TRBD2. Germline assignment: CDR1 SGHRS and CDR2 YFSETQ. The CDR3 is 17 residues long. The V gene end was trimmed by 5 bases and the J gene end by 9 bases; junction bases not matched to a gene: 18. The CDR3 DNA follows: TGCGCCAGCAGACCCACAGAGCTAGCGGGAGGGGCGGTGTGGCAGTACTTC. Translated: CASRPTELAGGAVWQYF.

This sequence joins TRBV29-1 and TRBJ2-7, with D perhaps matching TRBD2 (7 bases). V shed 7 bases and J shed 3 bases, with 13 bases lying between them. This CDR3 comprises 12 residues. Germline V gene lookup returns CDR1 SQVTM and CDR2 ANQGSEA. The CDR3 is CSGKGGSYEQYF. The CDR3 region has the DNA TGCAGCGGCAAGGGGGGGAGCTACGAGCAGTACTTC.

In its sample, this clonotype was seen a few times. The gene calls are TRBV24-1 and TRBJ2-1; D not certain. The CDR3 is 13 residues long. CDR1 KGHDR and CDR2 SFDVKD come from the germline V gene. Trimming removed 1 base at V and 10 bases at J, with 10 bases between. CDR3 amino acids: CATSDFNGPEQFF. The CDR3 DNA follows: TGTGCCACCAGTGATTTTAATGGGCCCGAGCAGTTCTTC.

This clonotype was seen more than once but under ten times. The chain has TRBV20-1 and TRBJ1-1; tentative D call: TRBD1 (6 bases). Trimming left V 2 bases short and J 6 bases short, with 13 bases between. The CDR3 covers 13 residues. From germline, CDR1 is DFQATT and CDR2 SNEGSKA (reference sequence). CDR3 residues: CSARTHRAAEAFF. The CDR3 DNA follows: TGCAGTGCTAGAACCCACAGGGCGGCTGAAGCTTTCTTT.

This clonotype occurred a few times. V is TRBV7-8 and J is TRBJ2-1; a possible D gene is TRBD2 (6 bases). With 0 bases removed from V and 5 bases from J, the gap between germline ends came to 14 bases. The CDR3 covers 16 residues. Germline-derived CDR1 and CDR2 are SGHVS and FQNEAQ. The CDR3 here is CASSLAYVGTDNEQFF. As DNA, the CDR3 is TGTGCCAGCAGCTTAGCGTATGTCGGGACTGACAATGAGCAGTTCTTC.

The J gene is TRBJ1-5, the V gene TRBV6-2 or TRBV6-3, with D possibly TRBD1 on 6 matching bases. Trimming pared 2 bases from V and 6 bases from J, leaving 14 bases between. This CDR3 spans 15 amino acids. Germline CDR1 reads MNHEY; CDR2 reads SVGEGT. The CDR3 here is CASSYPFRGTQPQHF. CDR3 in DNA: TGTGCCAGCAGTTACCCGTTCAGGGGAACTCAGCCCCAGCATTTT.

The chain uses TRBV7-9 and TRBJ2-7; possibly TRBD1 for D (6 bases). The J call may be in error: the DNA end matches TRBJ2-5 better. Germline-derived CDR1 and CDR2 are SEHNR and FQNEAQ (reference sequence). The CDR3 totals 14 residues. CDR3 in amino acids: CASSYGQSQETQYF. CDR3 coding DNA: TGTGCCAGCAGCTACGGACAGTCCCAAGAGACCCAGTACTTC.

The gene calls are TRBV29-1 and TRBJ2-3; D possibly corresponds to TRBD2 (5 bases). Germline V lookup: CDR1 SQVTM, CDR2 ANQGSEA. Trimming removed 0 bases at V and 0 bases at J, with 10 bases between. This CDR3 spans 15 amino acids. The CDR3 DNA reads TGCAGCGTTGAAGACCTAAAGCGGAGCACAGATACGCAGTATTTT. Protein sequence: CSVEDLKRSTDTQYF.

This sequence joins TRBV7-9 and TRBJ1-2, with 8 positions matching TRBD1. This CDR3 is 14 amino acids long. Trimming removed 5 bases from V and 3 bases from J; junction bases left unmatched: 5. The germline CDR1 and CDR2 sequences are SEHNR and FQNEAQ (reference sequence). CDR3 amino acids: CASSQGQGYYGYTF. The CDR3 DNA is TGTGCCAGCAGCCAAGGACAGGGTTACTATGGCTACACCTTC.